One sample yielded the 5 T cell receptor beta chains listed below, sequenced in a study of cytomegalovirus exposure and HLA in healthy donors. Primers: 60 Vbeta forward and 13 Jbeta reverse. Clones were read by immunoSEQ multiplex PCR, and TCRdb kept only the in-frame ones, dropping some. The sample shows approximately 190,000 clones, around 85% of them seen only once. Sequencing was carried out using PBMCs. All receptors derive from a man aged 35 to 55 in good health and CMV-seropositive.

The V call is TRBV7-8, the J call TRBJ2-7; no definite D call. Germline assignment: CDR1 SGHVS and CDR2 FQNEAQ. V lost 5 bases to trimming and J lost 2 bases, with 10 bases between them. This CDR3 has 13 residues. DNA for the CDR3: TGTGCCAGCAGCCATGAGAGCACCTACGAGCAGTACTTC. It encodes CASSHESTYEQYF.

V is TRBV2 and J is TRBJ2-1; 11 nucleotides agree with TRBD2. The CDR3 runs 15 residues. J gave up 9 bases and V 6 bases, and 10 bases lay outside the gene matches. CDR1 and CDR2 (germline): SNHLY, FYNNEI. The CDR3 bases are TGTGCCAGCAGGAAACTAGCGGGGGCGGACAGTGAGCAGTTCTTC. It is translated as CASRKLAGADSEQFF.

This chain joins TRBV6-5 and TRBJ1-6; possible D gene TRBD1, 5 bases. The germline V gene encodes CDR1 MNHEY and CDR2 SVGAGI. The V end lost 6 bases, the J end lost 8 bases, and 14 bases lay between the germline ends. This CDR3 is 14 amino acids long. The CDR3: CASRTGGTDSPLHF. In DNA form, the CDR3 reads TGTGCCAGCAGAACCGGGGGGACGGATTCACCCCTCCACTTT.

The chain couples TRBV5-1 to TRBJ1-2; D remains unclear. Germline values: CDR1 SGHRS, CDR2 YFSETQ. Trimming stripped 10 bases from V and 2 bases from J, with 12 bases between. This CDR3 is built from 12 residues. The CDR3 sequence: CASHDGNYGYTF. For the CDR3, the DNA is TGCGCCTCCCACGACGGGAACTATGGCTACACCTTC.

The J gene is TRBJ2-7, the V gene TRBV5-1; 9 bases are a match to TRBD1. Looked up from germline, CDR1 is SGHRS and CDR2 is YFSETQ. With V trimmed by 0 bases and J by 3 bases, 7 bases remained unmatched. This CDR3 has 16 residues. The CDR3 nucleotides read TGCGCCAGCAGCTTGGCAGGGACAGGGAAATACTACGAGCAGTACTTC. It translates to CASSLAGTGKYYEQYF.